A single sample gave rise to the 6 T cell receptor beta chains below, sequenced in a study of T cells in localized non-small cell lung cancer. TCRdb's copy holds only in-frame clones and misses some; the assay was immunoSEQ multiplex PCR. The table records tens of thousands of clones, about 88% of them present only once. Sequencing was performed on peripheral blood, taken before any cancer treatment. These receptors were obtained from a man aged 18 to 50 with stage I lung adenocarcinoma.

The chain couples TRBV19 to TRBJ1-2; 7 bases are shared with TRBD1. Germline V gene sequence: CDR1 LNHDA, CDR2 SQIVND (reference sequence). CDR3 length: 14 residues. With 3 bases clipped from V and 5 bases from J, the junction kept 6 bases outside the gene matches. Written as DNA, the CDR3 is TGTGCCAGTAGTATTTTCGCGACAGGGTATGGCTACACCTTC. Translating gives CASSIFATGYGYTF.

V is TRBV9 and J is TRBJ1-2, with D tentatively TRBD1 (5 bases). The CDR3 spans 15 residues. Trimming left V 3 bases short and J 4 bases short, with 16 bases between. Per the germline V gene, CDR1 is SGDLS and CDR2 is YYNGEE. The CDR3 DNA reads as TGTGCCAGCAGCGGACAACAGACAGTTCCCTATGGCTACACCTTC. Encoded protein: CASSGQQTVPYGYTF.

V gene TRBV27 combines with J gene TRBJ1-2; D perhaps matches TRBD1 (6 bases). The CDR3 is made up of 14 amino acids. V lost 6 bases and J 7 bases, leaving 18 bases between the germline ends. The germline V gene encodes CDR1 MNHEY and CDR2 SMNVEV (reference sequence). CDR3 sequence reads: CASRPAPGVIGYTF. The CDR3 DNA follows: TGTGCCAGCAGGCCCGCCCCAGGGGTCATTGGCTACACCTTC.

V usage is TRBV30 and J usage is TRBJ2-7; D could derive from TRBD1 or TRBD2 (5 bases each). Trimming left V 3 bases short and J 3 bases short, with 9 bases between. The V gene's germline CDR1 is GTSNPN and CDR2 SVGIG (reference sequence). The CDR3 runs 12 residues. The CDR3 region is CAWSGTNYEQYF. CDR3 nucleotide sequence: TGTGCCTGGAGCGGGACCAACTACGAGCAGTACTTC.

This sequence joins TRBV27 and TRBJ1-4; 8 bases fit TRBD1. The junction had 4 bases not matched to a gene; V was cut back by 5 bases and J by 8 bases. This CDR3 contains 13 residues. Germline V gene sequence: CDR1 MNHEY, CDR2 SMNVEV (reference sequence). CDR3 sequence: CASSRQGREKLFF. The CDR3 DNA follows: TGTGCCAGCAGTCGACAGGGGAGAGAAAAACTGTTTTTT.

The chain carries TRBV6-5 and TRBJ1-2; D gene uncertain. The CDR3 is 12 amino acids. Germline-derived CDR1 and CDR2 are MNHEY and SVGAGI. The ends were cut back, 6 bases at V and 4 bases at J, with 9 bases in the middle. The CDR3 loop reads CASRVSLYGYTF. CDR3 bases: TGTGCCAGCAGGGTATCGCTCTATGGCTACACCTTC.